This TCR beta chain is from a study of T-cell memory formation after mild COVID-19. For the study at large: Largely, TCR clusters stayed within a single donor.

This clonotype was seen more than once but under ten times. Via MiXCR, TCRdb re-called the 5' RACE reads, giving one row per CDR3 protein. The top ten clones hold 23% of a sample with about 270,000 distinct CDR3 sequences, about a sixth of them seen once. Per the germline V gene, CDR1 is MNHNY and CDR2 is SVGAGI (reference sequence). The CDR3 loop spans 13 amino acids. Trimming shortened V by 6 bases and J by 8 bases, and 13 bases separated the two germline ends. The sequence derives from a man younger than 35 who had mild COVID-19 (a few samples of this study predate the infection). Cell type and time point are not known. The chain carries TRBV6-6 and TRBJ1-4; D not resolved. Sequences were obtained from PBMCs or a T cell subset sorted from them (not recorded which). Written as DNA, the CDR3 is TGTGCCAGCAGCTGGGGAATCAGGGAAAAACTGTTTTTT. Encoded protein: CASSWGIREKLFF.